A single TCR beta chain is shown here with its context. Its antigen is currently unknown. The data derive from a study of cytomegalovirus exposure and HLA in healthy donors. Study-level results: Most CMV-associated TCR beta chains were later found to appear HLA-restricted.

Primers for the PCR totalled 60 Vbeta and 13 Jbeta. Generated by immunoSEQ multiplex PCR, the TCRdb table keeps only in-frame clones and is missing some. The sample yields around 100,000 clones, of which the top ten take up roughly 3.6%. This sequence originates from a man aged 25 to 45 in good health and CMV-seronegative. Material: PBMCs.

CDR3 sequence: CASSLGEGFSGNTIYF. As DNA, the CDR3 is TGTGCCAGCAGCTTGGGGGAGGGATTCTCTGGAAACACCATATATTTT. This sequence joins TRBV5-8 and TRBJ1-3; D unresolved. V lost 0 bases to trimming and J lost 0 bases, with 10 bases between them. The CDR3 covers 16 residues. Germline CDR1 reads SGHTS; CDR2 reads YDEGEE.